The 28 T cell receptor beta chains presented below share a single source sample, sequenced in a study of read filtering for tumor transcriptome and immune sequencing. This library used roughly 400 ng RNA and molecular barcoded adaptors spanning alpha/delta and beta/gamma chains. MiXCR, run by TCRdb on the reads, gives a single entry per CDR3 protein. The table records 90,000 or so distinct CDR3 sequences, 20% to 25% of them present only once. The sequenced sample consisted of a population of CD138-negative cells sorted from bone marrow. These receptors all stem from a donor aged 40 or older with multiple myeloma.

Ten or more counts support this clonotype. The chain recombines TRBV6-5 with TRBJ2-1; 7 bases fit TRBD2. CDR1 is MNHEY and CDR2 is SVGAGI in the germline V gene. The CDR3 runs 11 residues. With V trimmed by 11 bases and J by 2 bases, 0 bases remained unmatched. CDR3 sequence reads: CAAGAYNEQFF. CDR3 DNA sequence: TGTGCCGCGGGGGCCTACAATGAGCAGTTCTTC.

This clonotype came up a few times. The chain carries TRBV5-1 and TRBJ2-3; 7 nucleotides line up with TRBD2. Unmatched junction bases numbered 3, after V lost 2 bases and J lost 6 bases. The CDR3 runs 13 residues. The germline V gene encodes CDR1 SGHRS and CDR2 YFSETQ. The CDR3 is CASSFGTTDTQYF. In DNA, the CDR3 is TGCGCCAGCAGCTTCGGGACTACTGATACGCAGTATTTT.

This clonotype came up many times. V is TRBV5-5 and J is TRBJ1-4; D possibly corresponds to TRBD1 (5 bases). Trimming pared 3 bases from V and 8 bases from J, leaving 14 bases between. Germline V gene data show CDR1 as SGHKS and CDR2 as YYEKEE (reference sequence). The CDR3 has 14 residues. This chain's CDR3 is CASSSPGAWEKLFF. CDR3 in DNA: TGTGCCAGCAGCTCCCCTGGGGCTTGGGAAAAACTGTTTTTT. Full variable domain (outside the CDR3, taken from reference TRBV5-5 and TRBJ1-4): DAGVTQSPTHLIKTRGQQVTLRCSPISGHKSVSWYQQVLGQGPQFIFQYYEKEERGRGNFPDRFSARQFPNYSSELNVNALLLGDSALYLCASSSPGAWEKLFFGSGTQLSVL.

In this sample, this clonotype turned up many times. The chain couples TRBV5-1 to TRBJ2-3; TRBD2 aligns across 10 bases. Germline V CDR1 and CDR2: SGHRS, YFSETQ. CDR3 length: 19 amino acids. V lost 0 bases and J lost 0; bases outside the gene matches: 10. The CDR3 DNA is TGCGCCAGCAGCTTGGCCATCGCTAGCGGGGGACCTAGCACAGATACGCAGTATTTT. This encodes CASSLAIASGGPSTDTQYF. Combining the CDR3 with reference TRBV5-1 and TRBJ2-3 gives the whole variable domain KAGVTQTPRYLIKTRGQQVTLSCSPISGHRSVSWYQQTPGQGLQFLFEYFSETQRNKGNFPGRFSGRQFSNSRSEMNVSTLELGDSALYLCASSLAIASGGPSTDTQYFGPGTRLTVL.

The chain carries TRBV7-9 and TRBJ2-2; D may be TRBD1 or TRBD2 (5 bases each). V was pared by 5 bases and J by 5 bases, with 15 bases between. The germline CDR1 and CDR2 sequences are SEHNR and FQNEAQ (reference sequence). This CDR3 has 15 amino acids. The CDR3, as DNA: TGTGCCAGCAGCAAGAGGGGCATCCGGACCGGGGAGCTGTTTTTT. Amino acids: CASSKRGIRTGELFF.

This clonotype was found a few times. V usage is TRBV4-1 and J usage is TRBJ2-5; tentatively, D is TRBD2 (5 bases). V lost 1 base and J 5 bases, leaving 8 bases between the germline ends. The germline V gene has CDR1 MGHRA and CDR2 YSYEKL. This CDR3 comprises 13 residues. The DNA of the CDR3 is TGCGCCAGCAGCCAAGGAGGGTTTGAGACCCAGTACTTC. Its translation is CASSQGGFETQYF.

This clonotype was seen many times. J is TRBJ2-3 and V is TRBV11-2; no firm D call. The CDR3 spans 13 residues. V lost 5 bases, J lost 2 bases, and 8 bases lay in between. CDR1 and CDR2 from the germline V gene are SGHAT and FQNNGV. CDR3 region: CASSPPNTDTQYF. CDR3 coding DNA: TGTGCCAGCAGCCCTCCTAACACAGATACGCAGTATTTT.

This clonotype was detected only a few times. The chain has TRBV28 and TRBJ2-3, with a tentative D call TRBD2 (7 bases). Germline-derived CDR1 and CDR2 are MDHEN and SYDVKM. The CDR3 has 15 residues. Deletions cut 7 bases from V and 6 bases from J, with 20 bases between. The CDR3 DNA follows: TGTGCCAGCACCCTGGGGGGGGCCGGAGAGGATACGCAGTATTTT. Translated: CASTLGGAGEDTQYF.

This clonotype was recorded at least ten times. The chain couples TRBV7-9 to TRBJ1-4, with D unresolved. Germline V gives CDR1 SEHNR, CDR2 FQNEAQ (reference sequence). The length of the CDR3 is 12 residues. The V end was cut by 4 bases, the J end by 7 bases, with 7 bases between. The CDR3 loop reads CASSSPGEKLFF. In DNA form, the CDR3 reads TGTGCCAGCAGCTCCCCAGGTGAAAAACTGTTTTTT.

The V gene is TRBV12-3 or TRBV12-4, the J gene TRBJ1-5, with D uncertain. The CDR3 is 14 residues long. The V end lost 8 bases, the J end lost 13 bases, and 24 bases lay between the germline ends. The CDR3 sequence: CASGHGLSQYPQHF. As DNA, the CDR3 is TGTGCCAGCGGTCATGGGCTCAGCCAATACCCTCAGCATTTT.

Ten or more counts support this clonotype. V is TRBV5-6 and J is TRBJ1-5; unclear D gene. The V gene's germline CDR1 is SGHDT and CDR2 YYEEEE. Trimming took off 4 bases at V and 6 bases at J, with 11 bases between the two ends. The CDR3 has 13 residues. CDR3 protein: CASSARKGQPQHF. CDR3 in DNA: TGTGCCAGCAGCGCCCGGAAGGGTCAGCCCCAGCATTTT.

Note on this clonotype: This sequence may be a read error, since a much larger clone differs from it by one base. The rearrangement links TRBV21-1 to TRBJ1-5; TRBD1, the D gene given by the table, was not confirmed from the DNA. TRBV21-1 corresponds to a pseudogene. The CDR3 spans 17 residues. CDR3 region: CAGSIQGAGDPCQPQHF. DNA for the CDR3: TGTGCCGGCAGCATACAGGGGGCAGGGGATCCGTGTCAGCCCCAGCATTTT.

This clonotype was observed a few times. The genes are TRBV4-1 and TRBJ1-3; possibly TRBD1 for D (5 bases). In germline, CDR1 is MGHRA, CDR2 YSYEKL. The ends were cut back, 6 bases at V and 0 bases at J, with 12 bases in the middle. CDR3 length: 15 residues. The CDR3 coding sequence is TGCGCCAGCAGAACTGGGACTTCCTCTGGAAACACCATATATTTT. This translates into CASRTGTSSGNTIYF.

The V call is TRBV3-1, the J call TRBJ1-1; D remains unclear. The V and J ends lost 2 bases and 10 bases respectively, with 11 bases between them. The CDR3 is 12 amino acids. Per germline, CDR1 LGHDT and CDR2 YNNKEL (reference sequence). DNA of the CDR3: TGTGCCAGCAGCCAAAGCTCCCTCGGAGCTTTCTTT. Its protein product is CASSQSSLGAFF.

This clonotype was seen repeatedly, ten times or more. This chain uses TRBV20-1 with TRBJ1-1; D is ambiguous. The CDR3 is made up of 14 amino acids. Germline CDR1 is DFQATT and CDR2 is SNEGSKA (reference sequence). The CDR3 bases are TGCAGCGCCGTCTTTCCTCCTATGAACACTGAAGCTTTCTTT. As protein: CSAVFPPMNTEAFF.

This clonotype was detected ten times or more. This chain joins TRBV18 and TRBJ2-1, with D perhaps matching TRBD2 (5 bases). The CDR3 has 17 residues. Trimming shortened V by 3 bases and J by 4 bases, and 19 bases separated the two germline ends. Germline lookup yields CDR1 KGHSH and CDR2 LQKENI. The CDR3 DNA is TGTGCCAGCTCACCTCTACCCTTTGGGAGCGGATACAATGAGCAGTTCTTC. Translating it yields CASSPLPFGSGYNEQFF. The entire variable domain, with the rest obtained from reference TRBV18 and TRBJ2-1, is as follows: NAGVMQNPRHLVRRRGQEARLRCSPMKGHSHVYWYRQLPEEGLKFMVYLQKENIIDESGMPKERFSAEFPKEGPSILRIQQVVRGDSAAYFCASSPLPFGSGYNEQFFGPGTRLTVL.

A single count supports this clonotype. No conserved phenylalanine or tryptophan is present at the end of the CDR3, so a read error is the likely explanation. This chain links TRBV12-3 or TRBV12-4 with TRBJ1-1; tentatively, D is TRBD1 (5 bases). Deletions cut 3 bases from V and 5 bases from J, with 13 bases between. The CDR3 sequence is 14 residues long. Written as DNA, the CDR3 is TGTGCCAGCAGTTTGATGGGCAAGGGGACTGAAGCTTTCCTT. It yields the protein CASSLMGKGTEAFL.

About this clonotype itself: Relative to the germline gene, one junction end is altered; a read error may explain this. This CDR3 is CASSPRTSGEDTPYF. The CDR3 nucleotides read TGTGCCAGCAGCCCGCGGACTAGCGGGGAAGATACGCCGTATTTT. The chain employs TRBV5-4 and TRBJ2-3; 12 bases are a match to TRBD2. From germline, CDR1 is SGHNT and CDR2 YYREEE (reference sequence). The CDR3 is 15 amino acids.

This clonotype has ten or more counts. The chain carries TRBV20-1 and TRBJ2-1, with 7 bases lining up with TRBD2. This CDR3 is built from 15 residues. The germline V gene encodes CDR1 DFQATT and CDR2 SNEGSKA (reference sequence). With 3 bases clipped from V and 4 bases from J, the junction kept 9 bases outside the gene matches. CDR3 in amino acids: CSASQVAGVYNEQFF. DNA for the CDR3: TGCAGTGCTAGTCAGGTCGCGGGGGTATACAATGAGCAGTTCTTC.

The sample holds a few counts of this clonotype. The chain links TRBV19 to TRBJ1-1; a weak D match, TRBD1 (6 bases). The V and J ends lost 6 bases and 1 base respectively, with 9 bases between them. There are 13 residues in the CDR3. Germline V gene sequence: CDR1 LNHDA, CDR2 SQIVND (reference sequence). Written as DNA, the CDR3 is TGTGCCAGTAGCAAGGGGGGGAACACTGAAGCTTTCTTT. It codes for CASSKGGNTEAFF.

This clonotype has ten or more counts. The chain uses TRBV20-1 and TRBJ2-3; no definite D call. There are 16 residues in the CDR3. V lost 1 base to trimming and J lost 6 bases, with 20 bases between them. CDR1 is DFQATT and CDR2 is SNEGSKA in the germline V gene (reference sequence). The chain's CDR3 is CSARVLLNDPPDTQYF. CDR3 DNA sequence: TGCAGTGCTAGAGTCCTGCTGAACGACCCCCCGGATACGCAGTATTTT.

There are many counts of this clonotype. The chain carries TRBV11-2 and TRBJ1-5, with 7 bases identical to TRBD1. V trimming: 3 bases; J trimming: 6 bases; junction bases outside the gene matches: 5. This CDR3 comprises 14 residues. Germline V CDR1 and CDR2: SGHAT, FQNNGV. The CDR3 is CASSFTGDRQPQHF. The CDR3 DNA follows: TGTGCCAGCAGCTTCACAGGGGACCGTCAGCCCCAGCATTTT.

This clonotype was counted at least ten times. In DNA, the CDR3 is TGTGCCAGCAGTCCCCCTGGCGCAGGGTACAGTGGCTACACCTTC. Its protein product is CASSPPGAGYSGYTF. The chain employs TRBV12-3 or TRBV12-4 and TRBJ1-2; D is possibly TRBD1 (5 bases). The ends were cut back, 5 bases at V and 7 bases at J, with 20 bases in the middle. This CDR3 is built from 15 residues.

For this clonotype: This clone may be a read error of a much larger clone one base away. V usage is TRBV12-3 or TRBV12-4 and J usage is TRBJ1-5, with 7 bases that match TRBD1. V was pared by 4 bases and J by 3 bases, with 3 bases of the junction left unmatched. This CDR3 is built from 14 residues. CDR3 coding DNA: TGTGCCAGCAGTTGGGGACAGAACAATCAGCCCCAGCATTTT. Its protein product is CASSWGQNNQPQHF.

This clonotype was detected ten times or more. This chain links TRBV14 with TRBJ1-6; tentative D call: TRBD1 (6 bases). The V end lost 1 base, the J end lost 10 bases, and 23 bases lay between the germline ends. This CDR3 spans 18 amino acids. CDR1 and CDR2 from the germline V gene are SGHDN and FVKESK. The CDR3 bases are TGTGCCAGCAGCCAAGTTCGAAGGACAGTTGGAGGGGGGTCACCCCTCCACTTT. It translates to CASSQVRRTVGGGSPLHF.

This clonotype has a count of ten or more. The chain recombines TRBV5-1 with TRBJ2-1; tentative D call: TRBD1 (5 bases). Germline assignment: CDR1 SGHRS and CDR2 YFSETQ. The CDR3 contains 14 residues. The V and J ends lost 4 bases and 4 bases respectively, with 12 bases between them. CDR3 sequence: CASSQRQSYNEQFF. CDR3 sequence (DNA): TGCGCCAGCAGCCAGCGACAGAGTTACAATGAGCAGTTCTTC.

This clonotype was seen a handful of times. The chain has TRBV29-1 and TRBJ2-2; tentative D call: TRBD1 (5 bases). V lost 1 base and J lost 4, with 10 bases in between. Germline CDR1 is SQVTM and CDR2 is ANQGSEA. CDR3 length: 14 residues. The CDR3 loop reads CSVEVQGPTGELFF. The CDR3 DNA follows: TGCAGCGTTGAAGTTCAGGGCCCCACCGGGGAGCTGTTTTTT.

This clonotype was counted ten times or more. The gene calls are TRBV18 and TRBJ2-5; 7 nucleotides line up with TRBD1. V shed 3 bases and J 1 base; nucleotides not matched to a gene: 5. Germline CDR1 is KGHSH and CDR2 is LQKENI. The CDR3 loop spans 15 amino acids. CDR3 in amino acids: CASSPPGQAQETQYF. CDR3 coding DNA: TGTGCCAGCTCACCCCCCGGACAGGCCCAAGAGACCCAGTACTTC.